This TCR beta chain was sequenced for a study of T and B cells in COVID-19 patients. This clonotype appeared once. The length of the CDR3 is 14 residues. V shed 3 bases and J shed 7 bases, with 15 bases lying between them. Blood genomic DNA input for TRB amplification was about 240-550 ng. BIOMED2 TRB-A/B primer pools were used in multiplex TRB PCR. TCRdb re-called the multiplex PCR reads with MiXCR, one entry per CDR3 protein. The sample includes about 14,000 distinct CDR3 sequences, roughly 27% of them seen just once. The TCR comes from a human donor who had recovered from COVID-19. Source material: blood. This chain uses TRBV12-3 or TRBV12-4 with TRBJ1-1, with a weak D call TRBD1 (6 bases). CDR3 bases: TGTGCCAGCAGTTTTACAGGGCGGAAGAATGAAGCTTTCTTT. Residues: CASSFTGRKNEAFF.